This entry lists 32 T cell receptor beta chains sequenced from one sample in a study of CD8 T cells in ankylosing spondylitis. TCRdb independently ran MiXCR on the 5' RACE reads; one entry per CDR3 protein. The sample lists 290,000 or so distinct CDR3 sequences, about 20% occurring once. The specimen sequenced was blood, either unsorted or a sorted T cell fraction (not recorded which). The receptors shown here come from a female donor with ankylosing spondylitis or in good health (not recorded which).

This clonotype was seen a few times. CDR3 nucleotide sequence: TGTGCCATCAGTGTACAGGGTAACAATGAGCAGTTCTTC. Its protein is CAISVQGNNEQFF. The chain carries TRBV10-3 and TRBJ2-1; D is perhaps TRBD1 (6 bases). The V gene's germline CDR1 is ENHRY and CDR2 SYGVKD. The V end lost 4 bases, the J end lost 5 bases, and 9 bases lay between the germline ends. The CDR3 contains 13 residues.

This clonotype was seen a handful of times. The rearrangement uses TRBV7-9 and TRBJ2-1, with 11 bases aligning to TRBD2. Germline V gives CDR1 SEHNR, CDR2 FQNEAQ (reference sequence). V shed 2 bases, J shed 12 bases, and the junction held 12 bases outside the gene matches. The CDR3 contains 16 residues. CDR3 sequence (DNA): TGTGCCAGCAGCTTAATCGGGACTAGCGGACTACAAGGGCAGTTCTTC. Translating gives CASSLIGTSGLQGQFF.

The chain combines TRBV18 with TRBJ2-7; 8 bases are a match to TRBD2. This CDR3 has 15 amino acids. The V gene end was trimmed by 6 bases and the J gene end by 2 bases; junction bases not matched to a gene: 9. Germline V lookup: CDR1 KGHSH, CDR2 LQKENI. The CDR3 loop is CASSQAGVGTYEQYF. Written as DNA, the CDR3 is TGTGCCAGCTCGCAAGCGGGAGTGGGTACCTACGAGCAGTACTTC.

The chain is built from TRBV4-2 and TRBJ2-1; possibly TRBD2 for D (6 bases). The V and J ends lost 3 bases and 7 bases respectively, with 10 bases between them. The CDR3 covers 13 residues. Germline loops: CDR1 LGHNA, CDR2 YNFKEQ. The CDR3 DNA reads TGTGCCAGCAGCCATGGAGGGGCAAATGAGCAGTTCTTC. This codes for CASSHGGANEQFF.

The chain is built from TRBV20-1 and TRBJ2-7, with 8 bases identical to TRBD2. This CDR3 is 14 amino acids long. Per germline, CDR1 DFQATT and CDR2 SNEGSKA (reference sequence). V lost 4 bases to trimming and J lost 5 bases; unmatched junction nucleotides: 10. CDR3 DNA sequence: TGCAGTGCTACCTCTGGACTAGCTTCCCACGAGCAGTACTTC. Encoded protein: CSATSGLASHEQYF.

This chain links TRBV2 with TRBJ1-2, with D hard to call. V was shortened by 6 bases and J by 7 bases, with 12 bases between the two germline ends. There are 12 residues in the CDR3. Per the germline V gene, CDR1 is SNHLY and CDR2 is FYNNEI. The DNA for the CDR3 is TGTGCCAGCAGGTGGACTCTTGGTGGCTACACCTTC. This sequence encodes CASRWTLGGYTF.

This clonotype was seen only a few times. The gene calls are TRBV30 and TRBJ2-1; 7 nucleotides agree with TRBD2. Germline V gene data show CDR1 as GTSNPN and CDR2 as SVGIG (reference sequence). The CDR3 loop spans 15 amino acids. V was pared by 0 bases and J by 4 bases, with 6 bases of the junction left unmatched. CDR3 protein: CAWSVRQRGYNEQFF. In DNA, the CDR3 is TGTGCCTGGAGTGTACGACAGCGGGGTTACAATGAGCAGTTCTTC.

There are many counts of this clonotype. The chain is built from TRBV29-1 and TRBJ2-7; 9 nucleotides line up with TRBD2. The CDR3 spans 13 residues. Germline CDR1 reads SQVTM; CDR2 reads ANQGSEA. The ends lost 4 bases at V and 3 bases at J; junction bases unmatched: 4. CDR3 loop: CSVVLAGLYEQYF. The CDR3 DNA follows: TGCAGCGTTGTCCTAGCGGGGCTCTACGAGCAGTACTTC.

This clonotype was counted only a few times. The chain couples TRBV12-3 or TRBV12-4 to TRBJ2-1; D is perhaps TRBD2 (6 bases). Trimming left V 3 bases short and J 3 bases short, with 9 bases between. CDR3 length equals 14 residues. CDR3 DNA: TGTGCCAGCAGTTTTCTTAGCGGCTACAATGAGCAGTTCTTC. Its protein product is CASSFLSGYNEQFF.

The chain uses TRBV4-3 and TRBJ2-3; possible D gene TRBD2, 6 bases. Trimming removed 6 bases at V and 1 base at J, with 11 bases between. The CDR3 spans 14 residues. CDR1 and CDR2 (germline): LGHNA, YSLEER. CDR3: CASSRGLRTDTQYF. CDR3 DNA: TGCGCCAGCAGTAGGGGACTTCGCACAGATACGCAGTATTTT.

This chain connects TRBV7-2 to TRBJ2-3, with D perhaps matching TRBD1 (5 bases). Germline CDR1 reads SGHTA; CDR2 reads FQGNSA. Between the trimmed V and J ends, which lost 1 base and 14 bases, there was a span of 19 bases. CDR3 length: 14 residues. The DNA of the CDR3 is TGTGCCAGCAGCTTAGGGGTAGACAGCCCTTCGACGTATTTT. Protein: CASSLGVDSPSTYF.

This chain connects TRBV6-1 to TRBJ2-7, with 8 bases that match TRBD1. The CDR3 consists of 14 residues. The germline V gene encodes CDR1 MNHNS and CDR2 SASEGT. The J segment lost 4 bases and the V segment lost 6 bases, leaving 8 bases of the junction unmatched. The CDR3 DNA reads TGTGCCAGCAGCCGACAGGGGACGGATTACGAGCAGTACTTC. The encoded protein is CASSRQGTDYEQYF.

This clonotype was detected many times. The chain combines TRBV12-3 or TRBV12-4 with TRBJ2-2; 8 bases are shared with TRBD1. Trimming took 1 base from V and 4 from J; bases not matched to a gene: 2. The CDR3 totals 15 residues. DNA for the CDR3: TGTGCCAGCAGTTTAGGGACAGGGCCCACCGGGGAGCTGTTTTTT. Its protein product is CASSLGTGPTGELFF.

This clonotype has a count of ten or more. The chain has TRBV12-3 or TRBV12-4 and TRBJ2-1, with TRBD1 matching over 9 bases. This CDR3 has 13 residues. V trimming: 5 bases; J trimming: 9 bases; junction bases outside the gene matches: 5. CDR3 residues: CASSPGTGSEQFF. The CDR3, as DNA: TGTGCCAGCAGTCCCGGGACAGGGAGTGAGCAGTTCTTC.

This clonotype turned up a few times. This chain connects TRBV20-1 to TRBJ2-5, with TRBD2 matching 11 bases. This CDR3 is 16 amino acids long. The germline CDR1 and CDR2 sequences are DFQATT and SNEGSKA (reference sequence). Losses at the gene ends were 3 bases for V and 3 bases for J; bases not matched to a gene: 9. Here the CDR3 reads CSASLRLAGREETQYF. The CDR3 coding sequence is TGCAGTGCTAGCCTCCGACTAGCGGGGAGGGAAGAGACCCAGTACTTC.

CDR3 sequence reads: CASSDRGRNTEAFF. The CDR3 DNA sequence: TGTGCCAGCAGTGACAGGGGTAGAAACACTGAAGCTTTCTTT. This chain connects TRBV25-1 to TRBJ1-1, with a tentative D call TRBD1 (6 bases). With 3 bases removed from V and 2 bases from J, the gap between germline ends came to 10 bases. Germline V CDR1 and CDR2: MGHDK, SYGVNS. This CDR3 is built from 14 residues.

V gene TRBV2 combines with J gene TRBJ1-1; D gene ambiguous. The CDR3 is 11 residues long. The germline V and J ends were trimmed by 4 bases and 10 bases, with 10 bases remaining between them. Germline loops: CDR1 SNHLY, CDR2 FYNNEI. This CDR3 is CASSVSVSAFF. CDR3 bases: TGTGCCAGCAGTGTAAGTGTATCAGCTTTCTTT.

The CDR3 bases are TGCGCCAGCAGCCCTGGACTAGCGGGAGATGTGAGACAGTACTTC. It codes for CASSPGLAGDVRQYF. This chain links TRBV5-1 with TRBJ2-7; 13 bases align to TRBD2. There are 15 residues in the CDR3. Germline CDR1 reads SGHRS; CDR2 reads YFSETQ. V lost 4 bases, J lost 10 bases, and 11 bases stayed unmatched.

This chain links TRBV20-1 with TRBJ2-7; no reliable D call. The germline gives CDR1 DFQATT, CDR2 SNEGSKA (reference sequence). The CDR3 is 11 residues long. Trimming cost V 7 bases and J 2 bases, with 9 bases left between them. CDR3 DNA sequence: TGCAGTGTTGACATCCCCTACGAGCAGTACTTC. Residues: CSVDIPYEQYF.

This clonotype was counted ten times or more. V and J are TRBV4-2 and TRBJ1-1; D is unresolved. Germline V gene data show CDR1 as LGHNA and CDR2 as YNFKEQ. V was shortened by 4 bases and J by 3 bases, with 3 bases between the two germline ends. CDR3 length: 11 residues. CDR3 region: CASSRDTEAFF. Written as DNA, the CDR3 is TGTGCCAGCAGCCGGGACACTGAAGCTTTCTTT.

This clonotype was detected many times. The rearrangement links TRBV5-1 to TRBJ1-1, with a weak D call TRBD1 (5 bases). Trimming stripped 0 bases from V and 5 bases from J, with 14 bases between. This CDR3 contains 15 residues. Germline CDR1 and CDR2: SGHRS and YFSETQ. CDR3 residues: CASSLEGPGGTEAFF. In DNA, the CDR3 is TGCGCCAGCAGCTTGGAGGGCCCGGGGGGGACTGAAGCTTTCTTT. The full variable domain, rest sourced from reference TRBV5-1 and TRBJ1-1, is KAGVTQTPRYLIKTRGQQVTLSCSPISGHRSVSWYQQTPGQGLQFLFEYFSETQRNKGNFPGRFSGRQFSNSRSEMNVSTLELGDSALYLCASSLEGPGGTEAFFGQGTRLTVV.

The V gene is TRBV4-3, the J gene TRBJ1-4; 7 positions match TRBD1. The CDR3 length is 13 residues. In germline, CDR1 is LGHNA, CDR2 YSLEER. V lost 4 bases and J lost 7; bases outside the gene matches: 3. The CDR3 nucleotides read TGCGCCAGCAGCCGGCAGGGGGGTGAAAAACTGTTTTTT. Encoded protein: CASSRQGGEKLFF.

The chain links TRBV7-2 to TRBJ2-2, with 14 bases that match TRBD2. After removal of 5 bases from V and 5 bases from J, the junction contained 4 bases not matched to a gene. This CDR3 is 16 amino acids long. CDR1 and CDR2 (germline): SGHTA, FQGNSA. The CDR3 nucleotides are TGTGCCAGCAGCCGACTAGCGGGAGGGCCGACCGGGGAGCTGTTTTTT. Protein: CASSRLAGGPTGELFF.

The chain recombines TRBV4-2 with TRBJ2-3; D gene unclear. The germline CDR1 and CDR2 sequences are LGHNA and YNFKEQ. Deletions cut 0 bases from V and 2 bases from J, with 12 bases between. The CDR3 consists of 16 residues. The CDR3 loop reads CASSQDRLTDTDTQYF. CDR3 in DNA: TGTGCCAGCAGCCAAGATAGGCTAACGGACACAGATACGCAGTATTTT.

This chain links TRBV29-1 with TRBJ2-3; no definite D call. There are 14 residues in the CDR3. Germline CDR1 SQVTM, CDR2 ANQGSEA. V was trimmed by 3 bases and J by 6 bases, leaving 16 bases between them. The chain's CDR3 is CSVDWSGRFDTQYF. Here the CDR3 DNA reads TGCAGCGTTGATTGGTCTGGAAGGTTTGATACGCAGTATTTT.

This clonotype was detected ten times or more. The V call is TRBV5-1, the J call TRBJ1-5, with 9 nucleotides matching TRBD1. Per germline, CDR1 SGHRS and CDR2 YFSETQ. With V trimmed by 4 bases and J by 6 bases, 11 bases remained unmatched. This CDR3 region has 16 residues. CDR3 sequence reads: CASSPRDRVKLQPQHF. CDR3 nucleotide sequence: TGCGCCAGCAGCCCTCGGGACAGGGTTAAACTTCAGCCCCAGCATTTT.

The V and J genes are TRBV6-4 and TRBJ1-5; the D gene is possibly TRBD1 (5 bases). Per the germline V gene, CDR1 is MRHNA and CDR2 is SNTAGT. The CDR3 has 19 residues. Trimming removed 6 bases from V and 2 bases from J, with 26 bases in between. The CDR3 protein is CASRDRAAGAKGGNQPQHF. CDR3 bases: TGTGCCAGCAGGGACCGGGCCGCTGGGGCAAAAGGAGGCAATCAGCCCCAGCATTTT.

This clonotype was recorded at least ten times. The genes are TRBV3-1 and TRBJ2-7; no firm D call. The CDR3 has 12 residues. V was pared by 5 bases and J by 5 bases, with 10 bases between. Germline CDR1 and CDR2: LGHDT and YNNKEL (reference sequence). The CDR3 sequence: CASSSPGNEQYF. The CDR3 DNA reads TGTGCCAGCAGCTCCCCAGGTAACGAGCAGTACTTC.

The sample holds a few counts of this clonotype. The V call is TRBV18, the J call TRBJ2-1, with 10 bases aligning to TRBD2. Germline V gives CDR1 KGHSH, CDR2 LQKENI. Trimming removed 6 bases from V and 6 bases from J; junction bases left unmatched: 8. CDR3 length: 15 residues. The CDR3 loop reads CASSLAGATLNEQFF. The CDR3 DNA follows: TGTGCCAGCTCTCTAGCGGGAGCCACACTCAATGAGCAGTTCTTC.

The CDR3 region has the DNA TGTGCCAGCAGTGATTCCGGGACAGGGCCCCGTTACGACTACACCTTC. As protein: CASSDSGTGPRYDYTF. This chain joins TRBV12-3 or TRBV12-4 and TRBJ1-2, with 9 nucleotides matching TRBD1. Trimming removed 5 bases from V and 10 bases from J; junction bases left unmatched: 17. CDR3 length: 16 residues.

CDR3 loop: CASSLMASLQETQYF. CDR3 in DNA: TGTGCCAGCAGTTTAATGGCCTCGTTGCAAGAGACCCAGTACTTC. The chain joins TRBV27 to TRBJ2-5; D unclear. The length of the CDR3 is 15 residues. V lost 2 bases and J lost 2, with 12 bases in between. From germline, CDR1 is MNHEY and CDR2 SMNVEV (reference sequence).

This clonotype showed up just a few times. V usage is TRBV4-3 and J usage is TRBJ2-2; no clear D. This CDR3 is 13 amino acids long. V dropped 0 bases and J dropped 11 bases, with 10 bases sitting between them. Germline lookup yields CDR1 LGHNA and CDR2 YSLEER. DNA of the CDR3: TGCGCCAGCAGCCAAGAACTGGCGGACGAGCTGTTTTTT. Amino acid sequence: CASSQELADELFF.